This T cell receptor beta chain derives from a study of blood T cell repertoires in COVID-19. On the study more broadly: The United States, Italy and Spain provided the acute and convalescent COVID-19 samples.

Only in-frame clones appear in the TCRdb table, and some are missing; sequencing was by immunoSEQ multiplex PCR. The sample holds roughly 170,000 clones, over 75% seen once. The germline gives CDR1 SNHLY, CDR2 FYNNEI. The CDR3 loop spans 15 amino acids. Unmatched junction bases numbered 6, after V lost 7 bases and J lost 0 bases. The TCR comes from a woman aged 70-85 years with acute or convalescent COVID-19. The sample taken for sequencing was peripheral blood. V gene TRBV2 combines with J gene TRBJ2-1; 7 positions agree with TRBD1. The CDR3 nucleotides read TGTGCCAGCATGGCGGACAGGAGCTCCTACAATGAGCAGTTCTTC. Amino acids: CASMADRSSYNEQFF. Full variable domain (remainder filled in from reference TRBV2 and TRBJ2-1): EPEVTQTPSHQVTQMGQEVILRCVPISNHLYFYWYRQILGQKVEFLVSFYNNEISEKSEIFDDQFSVERPDGSNFTLKIRSTKLEDSAMYFCASMADRSSYNEQFFGPGTRLTVL.